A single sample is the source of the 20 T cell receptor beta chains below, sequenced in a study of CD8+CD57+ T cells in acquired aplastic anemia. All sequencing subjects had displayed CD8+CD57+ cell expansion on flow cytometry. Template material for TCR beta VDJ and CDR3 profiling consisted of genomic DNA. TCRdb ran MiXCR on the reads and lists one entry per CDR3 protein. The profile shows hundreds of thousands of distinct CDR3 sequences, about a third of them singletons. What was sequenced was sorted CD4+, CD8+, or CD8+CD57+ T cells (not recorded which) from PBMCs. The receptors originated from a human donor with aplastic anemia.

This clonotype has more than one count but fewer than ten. The CDR3 nucleotides are TGTGCCGTCTCGGGGAGGGACAGGGTTTCCGGCGAGCAGTACTTC. Translation gives CAVSGRDRVSGEQYF. The chain is built from TRBV10-3 and TRBJ2-7, with 9 bases identical to TRBD1. The CDR3 is 15 amino acids. The V segment lost 11 bases and the J segment 6 bases; nucleotides outside the gene matches: 17. CDR1 is ENHRY, CDR2 SYGVKD, per germline.

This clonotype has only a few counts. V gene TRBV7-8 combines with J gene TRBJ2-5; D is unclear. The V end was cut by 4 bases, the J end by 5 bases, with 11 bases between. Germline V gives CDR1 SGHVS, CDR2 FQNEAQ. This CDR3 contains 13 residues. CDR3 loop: CASSYYGVETQYF. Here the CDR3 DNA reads TGTGCCAGCAGCTATTATGGGGTCGAGACCCAGTACTTC.

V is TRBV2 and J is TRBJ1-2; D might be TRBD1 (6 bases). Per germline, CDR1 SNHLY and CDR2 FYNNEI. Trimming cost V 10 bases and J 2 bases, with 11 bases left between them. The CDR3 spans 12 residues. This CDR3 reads CANRQDNYGYTF. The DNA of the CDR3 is TGTGCCAACCGACAGGACAACTATGGCTACACCTTC.

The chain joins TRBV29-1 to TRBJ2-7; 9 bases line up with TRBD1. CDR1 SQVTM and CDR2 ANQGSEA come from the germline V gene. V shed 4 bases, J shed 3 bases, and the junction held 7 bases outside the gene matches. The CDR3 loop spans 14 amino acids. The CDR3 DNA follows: TGCAGCGTTGTTTTGGGACAGGGACACTACGAGCAGTACTTC. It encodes CSVVLGQGHYEQYF.

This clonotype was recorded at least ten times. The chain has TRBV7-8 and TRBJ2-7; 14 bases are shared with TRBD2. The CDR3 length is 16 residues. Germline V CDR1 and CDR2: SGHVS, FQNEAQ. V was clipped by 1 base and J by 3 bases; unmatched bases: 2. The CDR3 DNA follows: TGTGCCAGCAGCTTAGGGACTAGCGGGAGGTTCTACGAGCAGTACTTC. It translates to CASSLGTSGRFYEQYF.

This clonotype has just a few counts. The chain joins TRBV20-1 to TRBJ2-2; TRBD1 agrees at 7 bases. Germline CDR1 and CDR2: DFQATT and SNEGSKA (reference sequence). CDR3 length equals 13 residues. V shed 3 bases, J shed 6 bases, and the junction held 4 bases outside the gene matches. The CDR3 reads CSASRQGPGELFF. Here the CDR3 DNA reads TGCAGTGCTAGTCGACAGGGCCCCGGGGAGCTGTTTTTT.

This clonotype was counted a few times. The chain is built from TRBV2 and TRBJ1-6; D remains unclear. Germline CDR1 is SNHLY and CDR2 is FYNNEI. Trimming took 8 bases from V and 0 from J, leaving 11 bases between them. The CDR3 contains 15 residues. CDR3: CASRPSSSYNSPLHF. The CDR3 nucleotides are TGTGCCAGCCGCCCGAGCAGCTCCTATAATTCACCCCTCCACTTT. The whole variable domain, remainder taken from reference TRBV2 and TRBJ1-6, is EPEVTQTPSHQVTQMGQEVILRCVPISNHLYFYWYRQILGQKVEFLVSFYNNEISEKSEIFDDQFSVERPDGSNFTLKIRSTKLEDSAMYFCASRPSSSYNSPLHFGNGTRLTVT.

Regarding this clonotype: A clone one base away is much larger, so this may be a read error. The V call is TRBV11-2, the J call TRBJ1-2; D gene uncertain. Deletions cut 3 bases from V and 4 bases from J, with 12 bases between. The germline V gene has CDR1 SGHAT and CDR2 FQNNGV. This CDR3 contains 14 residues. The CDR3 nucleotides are TGTGCCAGCAGCTTCCCCACCAGGAGCTATGGCTACACCTTC. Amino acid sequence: CASSFPTRSYGYTF.

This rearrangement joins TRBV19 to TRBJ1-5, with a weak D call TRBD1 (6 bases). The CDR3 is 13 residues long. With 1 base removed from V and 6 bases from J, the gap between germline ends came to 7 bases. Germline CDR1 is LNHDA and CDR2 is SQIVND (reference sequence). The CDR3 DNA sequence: TGTGCCAGTAGTATAGGGGGGGCTCAGCCCCAGCATTTT. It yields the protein CASSIGGAQPQHF.

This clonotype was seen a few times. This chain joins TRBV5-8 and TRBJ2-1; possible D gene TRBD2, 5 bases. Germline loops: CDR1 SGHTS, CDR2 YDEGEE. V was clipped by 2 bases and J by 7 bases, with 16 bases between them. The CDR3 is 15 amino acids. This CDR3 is CASSFRLAMGNEQFF. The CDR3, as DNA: TGTGCCAGCAGCTTCAGGCTAGCCATGGGGAATGAGCAGTTCTTC.

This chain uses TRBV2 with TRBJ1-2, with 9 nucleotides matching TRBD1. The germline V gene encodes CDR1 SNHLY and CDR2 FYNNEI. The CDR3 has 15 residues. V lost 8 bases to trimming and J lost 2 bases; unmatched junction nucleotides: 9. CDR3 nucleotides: TGTGCCAGCCTGAGGGGACAGGGCACCAACTATGGCTACACCTTC. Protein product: CASLRGQGTNYGYTF.

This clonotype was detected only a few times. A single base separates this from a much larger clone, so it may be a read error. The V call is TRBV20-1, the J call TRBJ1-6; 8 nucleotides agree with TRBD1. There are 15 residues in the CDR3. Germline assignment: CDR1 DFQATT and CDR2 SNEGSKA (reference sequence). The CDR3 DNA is TGCAGTGCTAGAAGAAGGACAGGGAATAATCCACCCCTCCACTTT. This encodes CSARRRTGNNPPLHF.

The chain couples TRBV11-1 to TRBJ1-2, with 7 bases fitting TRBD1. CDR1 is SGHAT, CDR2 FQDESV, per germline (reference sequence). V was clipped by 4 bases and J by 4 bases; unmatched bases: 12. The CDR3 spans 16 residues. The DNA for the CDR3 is TGTGCCAGCAGCTCTTTGGAGGGGGCTGAGATCTATGGCTACACCTTC. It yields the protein CASSSLEGAEIYGYTF.

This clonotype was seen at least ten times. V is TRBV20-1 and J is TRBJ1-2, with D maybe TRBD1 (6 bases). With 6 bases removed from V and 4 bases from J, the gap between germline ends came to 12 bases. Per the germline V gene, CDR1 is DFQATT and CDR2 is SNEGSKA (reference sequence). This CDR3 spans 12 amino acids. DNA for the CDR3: TGCAGTGCCCAGAGGGACATCTATGGCTACACCTTC. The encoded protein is CSAQRDIYGYTF.

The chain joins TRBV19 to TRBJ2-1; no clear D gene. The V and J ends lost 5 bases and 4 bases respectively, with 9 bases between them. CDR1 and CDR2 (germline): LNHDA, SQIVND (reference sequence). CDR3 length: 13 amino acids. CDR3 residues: CASSLTPYNEQFF. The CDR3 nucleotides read TGTGCCAGTAGTTTGACCCCTTACAATGAGCAGTTCTTC.

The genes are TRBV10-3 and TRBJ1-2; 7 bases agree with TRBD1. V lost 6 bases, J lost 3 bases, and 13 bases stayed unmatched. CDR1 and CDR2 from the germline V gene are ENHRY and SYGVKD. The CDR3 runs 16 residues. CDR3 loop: CAIRPNSDRRHYGYTF. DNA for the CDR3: TGTGCCATCAGACCAAACTCGGACAGGCGGCACTATGGCTACACCTTC.

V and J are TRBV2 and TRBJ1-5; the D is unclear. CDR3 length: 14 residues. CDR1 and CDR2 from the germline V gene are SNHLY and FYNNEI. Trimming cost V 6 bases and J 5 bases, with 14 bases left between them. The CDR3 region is CASSPPGSHQPQHF. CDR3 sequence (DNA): TGTGCCAGCAGCCCACCCGGGAGCCATCAGCCCCAGCATTTT.

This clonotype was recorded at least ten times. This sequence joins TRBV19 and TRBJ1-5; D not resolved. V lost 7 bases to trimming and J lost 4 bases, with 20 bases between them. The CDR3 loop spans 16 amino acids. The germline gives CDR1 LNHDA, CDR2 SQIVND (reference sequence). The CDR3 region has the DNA TGTGCCAGTACCCCAGACGGCGCTACCCCTAATCAGCCCCAGCATTTT. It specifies CASTPDGATPNQPQHF.

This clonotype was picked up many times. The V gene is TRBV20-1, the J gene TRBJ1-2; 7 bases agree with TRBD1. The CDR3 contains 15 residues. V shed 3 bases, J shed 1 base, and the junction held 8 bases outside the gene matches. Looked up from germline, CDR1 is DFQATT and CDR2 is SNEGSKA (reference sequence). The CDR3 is CSASERTGLNYGYTF. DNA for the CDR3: TGCAGTGCTAGCGAGCGGACAGGTCTTAACTATGGCTACACCTTC.

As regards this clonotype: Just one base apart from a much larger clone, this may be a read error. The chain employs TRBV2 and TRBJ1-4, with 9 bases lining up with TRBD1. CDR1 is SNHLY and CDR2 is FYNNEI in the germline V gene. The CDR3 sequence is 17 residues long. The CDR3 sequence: CASNNRGRVSGDERLFF. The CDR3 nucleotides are TGTGCCAGTAATAACAGGGGGCGGGTGAGTGGAGATGAAAGACTGTTTTTT.